These 24 T cell receptor beta chains share one sample of origin, sequenced in a study of shared clonotypes between healthy human individuals. Some clones are missing from TCRdb's copy, which holds only in-frame ones; the method was immunoSEQ multiplex PCR. Of under 1,900,000 clones in the sample, around 98.5% were seen once. Input material: naive CD4+ T cells sorted from blood. Subset noted: CD45RA+ positively selected. These receptors originate from a man aged 25-45 years in good health.

This rearrangement joins TRBV5-4 to TRBJ2-1; D is undetermined. This CDR3 is built from 15 residues. The ends were cut back, 0 bases at V and 3 bases at J, with 10 bases in the middle. Germline V gene sequence: CDR1 SGHNT, CDR2 YYREEE (reference sequence). CDR3 nucleotide sequence: TGTGCCAGCAGCTTGGCCCGTGGCGGCTACAATGAGCAGTTCTTC. Protein sequence: CASSLARGGYNEQFF.

The V and J genes are TRBV4-3 and TRBJ2-7; D ambiguous. Trimming shortened V by 4 bases and J by 0 bases, and 10 bases separated the two germline ends. Germline loops: CDR1 LGHNA, CDR2 YSLEER. CDR3 length equals 14 residues. The DNA of the CDR3 is TGCGCCAGCAGCCGAACCTCGAACTCCTACGAGCAGTACTTC. It encodes CASSRTSNSYEQYF.

This chain connects TRBV2 to TRBJ2-7, with 7 bases lining up with TRBD1. The CDR3 consists of 14 residues. V trimming: 7 bases; J trimming: 6 bases; junction bases outside the gene matches: 12. Germline CDR1 and CDR2: SNHLY and FYNNEI. The CDR3: CASTTDRLSGEQYF. In DNA form, the CDR3 reads TGTGCCAGCACGACGGACAGGTTATCTGGCGAGCAGTACTTC.

The chain joins TRBV4-1 to TRBJ2-1; possibly TRBD1 for D (6 bases). V lost 0 bases to trimming and J lost 3 bases, with 12 bases between them. This CDR3 contains 16 residues. The germline gives CDR1 MGHRA, CDR2 YSYEKL. The DNA for the CDR3 is TGCGCCAGCAGCCAAGATCGCAGGGGTTTCTACAATGAGCAGTTCTTC. Translated, it gives CASSQDRRGFYNEQFF.

This clone showed up just once. The chain joins TRBV14 to TRBJ1-2, with D possibly matching TRBD1 (5 bases). The CDR3 contains 19 residues. In germline, CDR1 is SGHDN, CDR2 FVKESK. V lost 3 bases to trimming and J lost 0 bases, with 23 bases between them. The CDR3 DNA reads TGTGCCAGCAGCCATCTCATCTGGACACCTATATTAGCTAACTATGGCTACACCTTC. As protein: CASSHLIWTPILANYGYTF.

The chain uses TRBV11-2 and TRBJ2-7, with 10 bases lining up with TRBD1. Germline CDR1 and CDR2: SGHAT and FQNNGV. The CDR3 has 16 residues. V lost 6 bases and J lost 5; bases outside the gene matches: 13. CDR3 sequence: CASSFRPGQGSHEQYF. The CDR3 DNA follows: TGTGCCAGCAGTTTCAGGCCGGGACAGGGGTCCCACGAGCAGTACTTC.

This clone is a singleton in its sample. The chain uses TRBV4-3 and TRBJ2-5, with D tentatively TRBD2 (6 bases). The V gene lost 4 bases and the J gene lost 5 bases, with 17 bases spanning the gap. The CDR3 consists of 15 residues. Germline CDR1 LGHNA, CDR2 YSLEER. The CDR3 coding sequence is TGCGCCAGCAGCCCCAGGGCGGCAGGGAGGGAGACCCAGTACTTC. Protein product: CASSPRAAGRETQYF.

The chain combines TRBV6-5 with TRBJ2-7; 9 bases agree with TRBD1. After removal of 6 bases from V and 5 bases from J, the junction contained 11 bases not matched to a gene. This CDR3 contains 15 residues. Per germline, CDR1 MNHEY and CDR2 SVGAGI. This CDR3 is CASRTPGQGVDEQYF. The CDR3 nucleotides are TGTGCCAGCAGGACACCGGGACAGGGTGTCGACGAGCAGTACTTC.

This chain's CDR3 is CASSPRPTGLEGYTF. In nucleotides, the CDR3 is TGTGCCAGCAGCCCCCGACCGACCGGATTAGAGGGCTACACCTTC. V usage is TRBV11-1 and J usage is TRBJ1-2; the D is unclear. V was clipped by 5 bases and J by 8 bases, with 21 bases between them. The length of the CDR3 is 15 residues. Germline loops: CDR1 SGHAT, CDR2 FQDESV (reference sequence).

Here the CDR3 reads CASSTRTGKQYF. CDR3 DNA: TGTGCCAGCAGTACCCGGACGGGCAAGCAGTACTTC. The chain recombines TRBV6-5 with TRBJ2-7; D unresolved. V was trimmed by 5 bases and J by 8 bases, leaving 13 bases between them. There are 12 residues in the CDR3. Germline V gene sequence: CDR1 MNHEY, CDR2 SVGAGI.

This chain joins TRBV19 and TRBJ2-3; no definite D call. CDR3 size: 14 residues. Trimming cost V 3 bases and J 3 bases, with 10 bases left between them. Germline-derived CDR1 and CDR2 are LNHDA and SQIVND (reference sequence). CDR3 sequence: CASSIVGATDTQYF. Written as DNA, the CDR3 is TGTGCCAGTAGTATCGTCGGCGCGACAGATACGCAGTATTTT.

The chain has TRBV4-2 and TRBJ2-3; 8 bases map to TRBD2. The J segment lost 6 bases and the V segment lost 0 bases, leaving 8 bases of the junction unmatched. Germline lookup yields CDR1 LGHNA and CDR2 YNFKEQ. The CDR3 loop spans 16 amino acids. Written as DNA, the CDR3 is TGTGCCAGCAGCCAAGATTTGAGCGGGAGTGGGGATACGCAGTATTTT. Translation: CASSQDLSGSGDTQYF.

The chain uses TRBV5-1 and TRBJ2-1; D tentatively fits TRBD1 or TRBD2 (5 bases each). The V gene's germline CDR1 is SGHRS and CDR2 YFSETQ. This CDR3 has 17 amino acids. The V gene lost 0 bases and the J gene lost 0 bases, with 13 bases spanning the gap. The CDR3 loop reads CASSLDIPGSSYNEQFF. CDR3 sequence (DNA): TGCGCCAGCAGCTTGGATATACCAGGGAGCTCCTACAATGAGCAGTTCTTC. Full variable domain (missing parts from reference TRBV5-1 and TRBJ2-1): KAGVTQTPRYLIKTRGQQVTLSCSPISGHRSVSWYQQTPGQGLQFLFEYFSETQRNKGNFPGRFSGRQFSNSRSEMNVSTLELGDSALYLCASSLDIPGSSYNEQFFGPGTRLTVL.

To note about this clone: Other DNA sequences in this specimen translate into the identical CDR3. This chain joins TRBV5-1 and TRBJ2-7; D is perhaps TRBD1 (6 bases). This CDR3 comprises 12 residues. Germline CDR1 and CDR2: SGHRS and YFSETQ. Between the trimmed V and J ends, which lost 5 bases and 2 bases, there was a span of 8 bases. The CDR3, as DNA: TGCGCCAGCAGACAGGGTGCCTACGAGCAGTACTTC. Translation gives CASRQGAYEQYF.

The chain joins TRBV7-9 to TRBJ2-1; D tentatively reads TRBD1 or TRBD2 (5 bases each). Trimming left V 5 bases short and J 7 bases short, with 21 bases between. The CDR3 runs 16 residues. CDR1 is SEHNR, CDR2 FQNEAQ, per germline (reference sequence). DNA of the CDR3: TGTGCCAGCAGCCCCGCTTTGAGGGGCAGGTTAAATGAGCAGTTCTTC. Translated, it gives CASSPALRGRLNEQFF.

The chain carries TRBV5-5 and TRBJ1-2; 8 nucleotides match TRBD1. J lost 2 bases, V lost 5 bases, and 2 bases had no gene match. Germline-derived CDR1 and CDR2 are SGHKS and YYEKEE (reference sequence). The CDR3 covers 13 residues. DNA for the CDR3: TGTGCCAGCAGGGACAGGGAAAACTATGGCTACACCTTC. Amino acids: CASRDRENYGYTF.

The chain couples TRBV6-7 to TRBJ2-5; 7 nucleotides line up with TRBD1. TRBV6-7 is an ORF, with its function uncertain. V shed 0 bases, J shed 7 bases, and the junction held 17 bases outside the gene matches. The CDR3 is made up of 18 amino acids. The CDR3 spells CASSYSGDSPNEGGTQYF. The CDR3 bases are TGTGCCAGCAGTTACTCTGGGGACAGTCCTAATGAAGGGGGGACCCAGTACTTC.

V and J are TRBV5-4 and TRBJ2-7, with TRBD2 matching over 9 bases. Per germline, CDR1 SGHNT and CDR2 YYREEE (reference sequence). Unmatched junction bases numbered 5, after V lost 3 bases and J lost 4 bases. The CDR3 covers 14 residues. The CDR3 DNA follows: TGTGCCAGCAGCTCCGGCAGCGGGAGGTACGAGCAGTACTTC. Amino acids: CASSSGSGRYEQYF.

Of note for this clone: Other DNA sequences in this specimen translate into the identical CDR3. The gene calls are TRBV7-9 and TRBJ1-1; 8 nucleotides match TRBD1. The V segment lost 5 bases and the J segment 1 base; nucleotides outside the gene matches: 3. The length of the CDR3 is 14 residues. The germline V gene has CDR1 SEHNR and CDR2 FQNEAQ (reference sequence). CDR3 region: CASSPDRGNTEAFF. The CDR3 DNA is TGTGCCAGCAGCCCTGACAGGGGGAACACTGAAGCTTTCTTT.

V is TRBV5-1 and J is TRBJ1-4, with D possibly matching TRBD1 (6 bases). The germline CDR1 and CDR2 sequences are SGHRS and YFSETQ. The V end was cut by 4 bases, the J end by 4 bases, with 14 bases between. The CDR3 length is 15 residues. The CDR3 here is CASSRDTGINEKLFF. The CDR3 DNA reads as TGCGCCAGCAGCAGGGACACCGGGATTAATGAAAAACTGTTTTTT. The whole variable domain, remainder taken from reference TRBV5-1 and TRBJ1-4, is KAGVTQTPRYLIKTRGQQVTLSCSPISGHRSVSWYQQTPGQGLQFLFEYFSETQRNKGNFPGRFSGRQFSNSRSEMNVSTLELGDSALYLCASSRDTGINEKLFFGSGTQLSVL.

The chain joins TRBV5-1 to TRBJ2-7; D remains unclear. With 0 bases removed from V and 5 bases from J, the gap between germline ends came to 15 bases. CDR1 SGHRS and CDR2 YFSETQ come from the germline V gene. This CDR3 spans 15 amino acids. CDR3 DNA sequence: TGCGCCAGCAGCTTGGTTGGCCTGCGGCCCCACGAGCAGTACTTC. Amino acid sequence: CASSLVGLRPHEQYF.

The rearrangement uses TRBV28 and TRBJ2-5; maybe TRBD1 (6 bases). CDR1 MDHEN and CDR2 SYDVKM come from the germline V gene. Trimming removed 8 bases at V and 1 base at J, with 14 bases between. The CDR3 contains 14 residues. The CDR3 protein is CASFPTGLQETQYF. The CDR3 DNA is TGTGCCAGCTTTCCTACAGGGCTCCAAGAGACCCAGTACTTC.

CDR3 sequence: CAFTANYGYTF. The CDR3 DNA reads as TGTGCCTTTACAGCTAACTATGGCTACACCTTC. The chain carries TRBV30 and TRBJ1-2; unclear D gene. V was clipped by 7 bases and J by 0 bases, with 6 bases between them. Germline CDR1 is GTSNPN and CDR2 is SVGIG (reference sequence). CDR3 length: 11 residues.

The gene calls are TRBV15 and TRBJ2-7, with D perhaps matching TRBD1 (6 bases). V lost 3 bases and J lost 3, with 9 bases in between. This CDR3 comprises 13 residues. From germline, CDR1 is LNHNV and CDR2 YYDKDF (reference sequence). CDR3 sequence: CATSRDSDYEQYF. In nucleotides, the CDR3 is TGTGCCACCAGCAGGGACAGCGACTACGAGCAGTACTTC.